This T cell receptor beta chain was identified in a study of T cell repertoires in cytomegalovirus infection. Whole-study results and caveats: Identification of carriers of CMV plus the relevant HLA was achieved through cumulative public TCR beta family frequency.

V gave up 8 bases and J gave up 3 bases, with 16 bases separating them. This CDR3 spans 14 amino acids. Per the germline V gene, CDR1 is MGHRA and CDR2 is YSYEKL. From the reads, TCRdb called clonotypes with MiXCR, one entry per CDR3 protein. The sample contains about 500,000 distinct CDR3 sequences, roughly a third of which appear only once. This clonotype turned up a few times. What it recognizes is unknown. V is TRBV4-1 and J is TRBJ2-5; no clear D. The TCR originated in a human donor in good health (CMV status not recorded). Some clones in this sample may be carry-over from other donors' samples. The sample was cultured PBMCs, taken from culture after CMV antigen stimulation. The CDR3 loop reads CASSYRLAEETQYF. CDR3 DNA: TGCGCCAGCTCCTATAGGTTGGCTGAAGAGACCCAGTACTTC.